The 16 T cell receptor beta chains below come from one sample, sequenced in a study of cytomegalovirus exposure and HLA in healthy donors. Primers: 60 Vbeta forward and 13 Jbeta reverse. Libraries were prepared by immunoSEQ multiplex PCR; TCRdb keeps only in-frame clonotypes and omits some of them. Of approximately 96,000 clones listed, about 74% were seen once; the top ten hold 1.8%. What was sequenced was PBMCs. The source is a male donor in good health and CMV-seronegative.

This sequence joins TRBV27 and TRBJ2-1; 7 positions match TRBD2. CDR1 is MNHEY and CDR2 is SMNVEV in the germline V gene (reference sequence). The CDR3 extends over 14 amino acids. Unmatched junction bases numbered 8, after V lost 5 bases and J lost 7 bases. CDR3 sequence: CASSPLAERNEQFF. The CDR3 coding sequence is TGTGCCAGCAGTCCCCTAGCGGAGAGAAATGAGCAGTTCTTC.

The rearrangement uses TRBV27 and TRBJ1-2; 9 nucleotides match TRBD1. Trimming cost V 3 bases and J 7 bases; bases outside gene matches: 6. The length of the CDR3 is 14 residues. CDR1 is MNHEY, CDR2 SMNVEV, per germline (reference sequence). The CDR3: CASSLGGTGRGYTF. The CDR3, as DNA: TGTGCCAGCAGTTTGGGGGGGACAGGGCGTGGCTACACCTTC.

The rearrangement joins TRBV7-9 to TRBJ2-7; TRBD2 matches at 8 bases. The CDR3 contains 14 residues. Losses at the gene ends were 1 base for V and 7 bases for J; bases not matched to a gene: 6. Germline-derived CDR1 and CDR2 are SEHNR and FQNEAQ (reference sequence). CDR3 sequence (DNA): TGTGCCAGCAGCTTAGTCACTAGCGGTCCTGAGCAGTACTTC. It encodes CASSLVTSGPEQYF. The full variable domain, in which reference TRBV7-9 and TRBJ2-7 provide the parts outside the CDR3, is DTGVSQNPRHKITKRGQNVTFRCDPISEHNRLYWYRQTLGQGPEFLTYFQNEAQLEKSRLLSDRFSAERPKGSFSTLEIQRTEQGDSAMYLCASSLVTSGPEQYFGPGTRLTVT.

This clone showed up just a few times. The chain joins TRBV9 to TRBJ1-1, with D perhaps matching TRBD1 (5 bases). The CDR3 consists of 14 residues. From germline, CDR1 is SGDLS and CDR2 YYNGEE. With 0 bases removed from V and 1 base from J, the gap between germline ends came to 7 bases. This CDR3 reads CASSVVRENTEAFF. CDR3 coding DNA: TGTGCCAGCAGCGTAGTCAGGGAGAACACTGAAGCTTTCTTT.

This chain uses TRBV15 with TRBJ2-7; 7 bases match TRBD2. The CDR3 runs to 15 residues. V shed 1 base, J shed 1 base, and the junction held 4 bases outside the gene matches. Germline V lookup: CDR1 LNHNV, CDR2 YYDKDF (reference sequence). For the CDR3, the DNA is TGTGCCACCAGCAGAGTGGGGAGGGCTTCCTACGAGCAGTACTTC. This sequence encodes CATSRVGRASYEQYF.

The genes are TRBV6-1 and TRBJ2-5; 10 nucleotides align to TRBD1. V lost 2 bases to trimming and J lost 7 bases; unmatched junction nucleotides: 10. CDR1 is MNHNS and CDR2 is SASEGT in the germline V gene. The CDR3 length is 16 residues. This chain's CDR3 is CASSEFDRGRVGTQYF. CDR3 coding DNA: TGTGCCAGCAGTGAATTTGACAGGGGGCGCGTCGGGACCCAGTACTTC.

The chain is built from TRBV5-1 and TRBJ1-2; no clear D. CDR1 and CDR2 from the germline V gene are SGHRS and YFSETQ. The V end lost 0 bases, the J end lost 2 bases, and 5 bases lay between the germline ends. This CDR3 spans 13 amino acids. For the CDR3, the DNA is TGCGCCAGCAGCTTGGACGGGAACTATGGCTACACCTTC. Its translation: CASSLDGNYGYTF.

The CDR3 nucleotides are TGTGCCTGGAGTGTATGGGAGGGATTGAACACTGAAGCTTTCTTT. It translates to CAWSVWEGLNTEAFF. The V gene is TRBV30, the J gene TRBJ1-1; no clear D gene. The CDR3 contains 15 residues. Germline V CDR1 and CDR2: GTSNPN, SVGIG (reference sequence). V was trimmed by 0 bases and J by 0 bases, leaving 11 bases between them.

This chain uses TRBV6-1 with TRBJ2-5; 9 bases are shared with TRBD2. CDR1 is MNHNS and CDR2 is SASEGT in the germline V gene. With V trimmed by 7 bases and J by 5 bases, 8 bases remained unmatched. The CDR3 consists of 14 residues. CDR3 sequence (DNA): TGTGCCAGCATAGCGGGGGAATTTTCGGAGACCCAGTACTTC. Translated, it gives CASIAGEFSETQYF.

As to this clone: Other DNA sequences of this sample code for an identical CDR3. The J gene is TRBJ1-1, the V gene TRBV2, with D maybe TRBD1 (6 bases). The V gene lost 7 bases and the J gene lost 8 bases, with 17 bases spanning the gap. The CDR3 is 13 amino acids. CDR1 is SNHLY and CDR2 is FYNNEI in the germline V gene. The CDR3 reads CASTPAGGAEAFF. For the CDR3, the DNA is TGTGCCAGCACCCCGGCCGGGGGGGCCGAAGCTTTCTTT.

This clone was counted a single time. The V and J genes are TRBV2 and TRBJ2-7; D is perhaps TRBD1 (6 bases). The V gene's germline CDR1 is SNHLY and CDR2 FYNNEI. CDR3 length: 14 amino acids. The V gene lost 8 bases and the J gene lost 6 bases, with 20 bases spanning the gap. CDR3 in amino acids: CASRYRDKVTEQYF. CDR3 DNA: TGTGCCAGCCGCTATCGGGACAAAGTAACCGAGCAGTACTTC.

In its sample, this clone was seen once. The rearrangement links TRBV2 to TRBJ2-5, with D tentatively TRBD2 (5 bases). This CDR3 spans 16 amino acids. From germline, CDR1 is SNHLY and CDR2 FYNNEI. Trimming shortened V by 5 bases and J by 1 base, and 17 bases separated the two germline ends. As DNA, the CDR3 is TGTGCCAGCAGTTCCGTGTTGGGGAGAAGCCAAGAGACCCAGTACTTC. It translates to CASSSVLGRSQETQYF.

This chain links TRBV7-8 with TRBJ1-4; a weak D match, TRBD1 (6 bases). There are 15 residues in the CDR3. The germline V and J ends were trimmed by 1 base and 8 bases, with 14 bases remaining between them. From germline, CDR1 is SGHVS and CDR2 FQNEAQ. Here the CDR3 reads CASSLDTPTGEKLFF. Here the CDR3 DNA reads TGTGCCAGCAGCTTAGACACACCAACAGGGGAAAAACTGTTTTTT.

The V call is TRBV11-1, the J call TRBJ2-7; D gene unclear. This CDR3 is built from 17 residues. Trimming took 1 base from V and 2 from J, leaving 18 bases between them. CDR1 and CDR2 (germline): SGHAT, FQDESV (reference sequence). As DNA, the CDR3 is TGTGCCAGCAGCTTAGATTGGAGCAGCTTGGATCCCTACGAGCAGTACTTC. It is translated as CASSLDWSSLDPYEQYF.

This chain uses TRBV27 with TRBJ1-1, with 7 bases matching TRBD1. V dropped 5 bases and J dropped 10; count of bases not matched to a gene: 7. The CDR3 has 12 residues. Looked up from germline, CDR1 is MNHEY and CDR2 is SMNVEV (reference sequence). The chain's CDR3 is CASSPWRGRAFF. DNA for the CDR3: TGTGCCAGCAGTCCCTGGAGGGGGCGAGCTTTCTTT.

The chain has TRBV9 and TRBJ1-1; a possible D gene is TRBD1 (5 bases). From germline, CDR1 is SGDLS and CDR2 YYNGEE. CDR3 size: 15 residues. V dropped 3 bases and J dropped 1 base, with 13 bases sitting between them. The CDR3 region is CASSGGPGGNTEAFF. CDR3 nucleotides: TGTGCCAGCAGCGGAGGGCCGGGGGGGAACACTGAAGCTTTCTTT.